Listed below are T cell receptor beta chains from one sample, sequenced in a study of identical twins. In TCRdb, the 5' RACE reads were re-called with MiXCR into one record per CDR3 protein. The table includes 1.5 million to 2 million distinct CDR3 sequences, less than 40% detected once. Sequencing used cord blood. The receptors stem from a newborn girl in good health. CDR3s include the opening cysteine and the closing phenylalanine or tryptophan. A D gene is named only where the DNA matches it firmly. For some rows the clone size is stated as once, few or many, or as a class when expanded; others skip it.

j_gene: TRBJ1-2
abundance: -
v_gene: TRBV30
d_gene: -
CDR3aa: CAWSQVGNGYTF
CDR3nt: TGTGCCTGGAGTCAGGTCGGGAATGGCTACACCTTC

j_gene: TRBJ2-4
abundance: few
v_gene: TRBV19
d_gene: -
CDR3aa: CASSIGKTPLAKNIQYF
CDR3nt: TGTGCCAGTAGTATTGGGAAGACACCTCTAGCCAAAAACATTCAGTACTTC

j_gene: TRBJ2-3
abundance: -
v_gene: TRBV2
d_gene: TRBD2
CDR3aa: CASGLGKDTQYF
CDR3nt: TGTGCCAGCGGACTAGGCAAAGATACGCAGTATTTT

j_gene: TRBJ1-4
abundance: -
v_gene: TRBV5-1
d_gene: -
CDR3aa: CASSLRGVPNEKLFF
CDR3nt: TGCGCCAGCAGCTTGAGGGGGGTACCTAATGAAAAACTGTTTTTT

j_gene: TRBJ2-1
abundance: -
v_gene: TRBV7-2
d_gene: TRBD2
CDR3aa: CASSLELAGGGEQFF
CDR3nt: TGTGCCAGCAGCTTAGAACTAGCGGGAGGAGGTGAGCAGTTCTTC

j_gene: TRBJ2-1
abundance: few
v_gene: TRBV20-1
d_gene: TRBD2
CDR3aa: CSARLRGARYNEQFF
CDR3nt: TGCAGTGCTAGATTGCGGGGGGCCCGCTACAATGAGCAGTTCTTC

j_gene: TRBJ2-1
abundance: -
v_gene: TRBV20-1
d_gene: TRBD1
CDR3aa: CSARRGTAYNEQFF
CDR3nt: TGCAGTGCTAGAAGGGGGACAGCCTACAATGAGCAGTTCTTC

j_gene: TRBJ2-4
abundance: -
v_gene: TRBV7-9
d_gene: TRBD2
CDR3aa: CASSPILAVAKNIQYF
CDR3nt: TGTGCCAGCAGCCCTATACTAGCGGTAGCCAAAAACATTCAGTACTTC

j_gene: TRBJ2-5
abundance: few
v_gene: TRBV21-1
d_gene: -
CDR3aa: CASIPDRGHEETQYF
CDR3nt: TGTGCCAGCATTCCAGACAGGGGGCATGAAGAGACCCAGTACTTC

j_gene: TRBJ2-3
abundance: once
v_gene: TRBV5-1
d_gene: -
CDR3aa: CASSFRGVGDTQYF
CDR3nt: TGCGCCAGCAGCTTTAGAGGGGTAGGTGATACGCAGTATTTT

j_gene: TRBJ2-6
abundance: few
v_gene: TRBV6-5
d_gene: -
CDR3aa: CASSYSPGSLSGANVLTF
CDR3nt: TGTGCCAGCAGTTACTCCCCCGGCAGTCTATCTGGGGCCAACGTCCTGACTTTC

j_gene: TRBJ2-7
abundance: many
v_gene: TRBV6-5
d_gene: -
CDR3aa: CASSLKLTWEQYF
CDR3nt: TGTGCCAGCAGCTTGAAATTGACTTGGGAGCAGTACTTC

j_gene: TRBJ2-7
abundance: -
v_gene: TRBV25-1
d_gene: -
CDR3aa: CASSDFPGTYEQYF
CDR3nt: TGTGCCAGCAGTGATTTCCCGGGTACCTACGAGCAGTACTTC

j_gene: TRBJ2-1
abundance: -
v_gene: TRBV12-3/TRBV12-4
d_gene: TRBD2
CDR3aa: CASSLSGVDYNEQFF
CDR3nt: TGTGCCAGCAGTTTGAGCGGGGTTGACTACAATGAGCAGTTCTTC

j_gene: TRBJ2-5
abundance: few
v_gene: TRBV10-3
d_gene: TRBD2
CDR3aa: CAIRGGLVTGETQYF
CDR3nt: TGTGCCATCAGGGGGGGACTAGTCACTGGGGAGACCCAGTACTTC

j_gene: TRBJ2-7
abundance: few
v_gene: TRBV4-2
d_gene: TRBD1
CDR3aa: CASSRLQGSSYNEQYF
CDR3nt: TGTGCCAGCAGCCGCCTACAGGGGTCCTCCTACAATGAGCAGTACTTC

j_gene: TRBJ2-1
abundance: -
v_gene: TRBV27
d_gene: -
CDR3aa: CASSAGRAYNEQFF
CDR3nt: TGTGCCAGCTCGGCGGGAAGGGCCTACAATGAGCAGTTCTTC

j_gene: TRBJ2-5
abundance: few
v_gene: TRBV20-1
d_gene: TRBD2
CDR3aa: CSARDVRENLETQYF
CDR3nt: TGCAGTGCTAGAGATGTGCGGGAGAACTTGGAGACCCAGTACTTC

j_gene: TRBJ1-1
abundance: -
v_gene: TRBV12-3/TRBV12-4
d_gene: -
CDR3aa: CASSFPQQGNTEAFF
CDR3nt: TGTGCCAGCAGTTTTCCCCAACAGGGTAACACTGAAGCTTTCTTT

j_gene: TRBJ2-1
abundance: -
v_gene: TRBV14
d_gene: TRBD2
CDR3aa: CASSQGLAYDNEQFF
CDR3nt: TGTGCCAGCAGCCAAGGACTAGCCTACGACAATGAGCAGTTCTTC

j_gene: TRBJ2-3
abundance: -
v_gene: TRBV5-4
d_gene: -
CDR3aa: CASSLDPPGTDTQYF
CDR3nt: TGTGCCAGCAGCTTAGATCCGCCGGGCACAGATACGCAGTATTTT

j_gene: TRBJ2-7
abundance: -
v_gene: TRBV20-1
d_gene: -
CDR3aa: CSARVRAGTLNSYEQYF
CDR3nt: TGCAGTGCTAGAGTCCGCGCAGGTACCCTAAACTCCTACGAGCAGTACTTC

j_gene: TRBJ2-3
abundance: few
v_gene: TRBV12-3/TRBV12-4
d_gene: -
CDR3aa: CASSLRGSPQNTQYF
CDR3nt: TGTGCCAGCAGTTTACGGGGGAGCCCACAGAATACGCAGTATTTT

j_gene: TRBJ2-7
abundance: -
v_gene: TRBV5-1
d_gene: TRBD2
CDR3aa: CASSGIVGGGSYEQYF
CDR3nt: TGCGCCAGTAGCGGTATAGTGGGCGGGGGATCCTACGAGCAGTACTTC

j_gene: TRBJ2-3
abundance: -
v_gene: TRBV3-1
d_gene: -
CDR3aa: CASSPSVISDTQYF
CDR3nt: TGTGCCAGCAGCCCTAGCGTAATTTCAGATACGCAGTATTTT

j_gene: TRBJ1-2
abundance: -
v_gene: TRBV20-1
d_gene: TRBD1
CDR3aa: CSDGIQGQGGYGYTF
CDR3nt: TGCAGTGACGGAATTCAGGGACAGGGGGGTTATGGCTACACCTTC

j_gene: TRBJ2-7
abundance: -
v_gene: TRBV3-1
d_gene: -
CDR3aa: CASSQDLTGSYEQYF
CDR3nt: TGTGCCAGCAGCCAAGACTTAACAGGTTCCTACGAGCAGTACTTC

j_gene: TRBJ1-4
abundance: -
v_gene: TRBV27
d_gene: TRBD1
CDR3aa: CASSLRDSGSKLFF
CDR3nt: TGTGCCAGCAGCCTACGGGACAGTGGATCTAAACTGTTTTTT

j_gene: TRBJ2-5
abundance: few
v_gene: TRBV10-3
d_gene: -
CDR3aa: CAISDPGETQYF
CDR3nt: TGTGCCATCAGTGACCCCGGAGAGACCCAGTACTTC

j_gene: TRBJ1-1
abundance: -
v_gene: TRBV20-1
d_gene: -
CDR3aa: CSARETPRPEAFF
CDR3nt: TGCAGTGCTAGAGAGACGCCTAGACCTGAAGCTTTCTTT

j_gene: TRBJ2-2
abundance: -
v_gene: TRBV7-6
d_gene: -
CDR3aa: CASSTLGTNTGELFF
CDR3nt: TGTGCCAGCAGCACACTAGGGACGAACACCGGGGAGCTGTTTTTT

j_gene: TRBJ2-7
abundance: -
v_gene: TRBV20-1
d_gene: TRBD2
CDR3aa: CSASMVAGGTTDEQYF
CDR3nt: TGCAGTGCTAGTATGGTAGCGGGAGGGACCACGGACGAGCAGTACTTC

j_gene: TRBJ2-1
abundance: many
v_gene: TRBV20-1
d_gene: TRBD2
CDR3aa: CSAPPSGTGNEQFF
CDR3nt: TGCAGTGCCCCACCTAGCGGGACCGGCAATGAGCAGTTCTTC

j_gene: TRBJ2-5
abundance: -
v_gene: TRBV14
d_gene: -
CDR3aa: CASSQDRPNRLLQETQYF
CDR3nt: TGTGCCAGCAGCCAAGATCGGCCTAACAGGCTCCTCCAAGAGACCCAGTACTTC

j_gene: TRBJ2-5
abundance: few
v_gene: TRBV7-9
d_gene: -
CDR3aa: CASSRVPLAPQETQYF
CDR3nt: TGTGCCAGCAGTCGCGTCCCCCTAGCGCCCCAAGAGACCCAGTACTTC

j_gene: TRBJ1-3
abundance: -
v_gene: TRBV18
d_gene: -
CDR3aa: CASSPPLGSSGNTIYF
CDR3nt: TGTGCCAGCTCACCACCCCTGGGAAGCTCTGGAAACACCATATATTTT

j_gene: TRBJ2-1
abundance: -
v_gene: TRBV9
d_gene: -
CDR3aa: CASSVADGAYNEQFF
CDR3nt: TGTGCCAGCAGCGTAGCGGACGGGGCATACAATGAGCAGTTCTTC

j_gene: TRBJ2-1
abundance: few
v_gene: TRBV7-9
d_gene: TRBD2
CDR3aa: CASSLSGTGSEEQFF
CDR3nt: TGTGCCAGCAGCCTTAGCGGGACTGGTTCGGAGGAGCAGTTCTTC

j_gene: TRBJ2-2
abundance: -
v_gene: TRBV4-2
d_gene: -
CDR3aa: CASSQDGQQGSISGELFF
CDR3nt: TGTGCCAGCAGCCAAGATGGTCAACAGGGTAGCATTTCCGGGGAGCTGTTTTTT

j_gene: TRBJ1-4
abundance: -
v_gene: TRBV6-1
d_gene: -
CDR3aa: CASSAKAGVNNEKLFF
CDR3nt: TGTGCCAGCAGCGCAAAGGCGGGGGTTAATAATGAAAAACTGTTTTTT

j_gene: TRBJ2-3
abundance: many
v_gene: TRBV29-1
d_gene: TRBD2
CDR3aa: CSVGQTSGAGDTQYF
CDR3nt: TGCAGCGTCGGCCAGACTAGCGGGGCCGGAGATACGCAGTATTTT

j_gene: TRBJ2-1
abundance: few
v_gene: TRBV12-3/TRBV12-4
d_gene: -
CDR3aa: CASSFLGVTYNEQFF
CDR3nt: TGTGCCAGCAGTTTCCTTGGGGTCACCTACAATGAGCAGTTCTTC